Listed below are T cell receptor beta chains from one sample, sequenced in a study of blood T cell repertoires in COVID-19. Clones were read by immunoSEQ multiplex PCR, and TCRdb kept only the in-frame ones, dropping some. The table has about 160,000 clones, approximately 81% seen once. The specimen was peripheral blood. These receptors were obtained from a woman older than 75 with active or convalescent COVID-19. The CDR3 runs from the conserved cysteine through the conserved F or W. The order of the fields is V gene, J gene, clone size, D gene, CDR3 DNA, CDR3 protein. D genes are given only for firm matches. Size tells how often a clone was seen (once, few, many) or the class of an expanded clone, and some rows leave it out.

V gene: TRBV7-3; J gene: TRBJ2-2; clone size: .; D gene: .; CDR3 DNA: TGTGCCAGCAGTTACGACACCTACACCGGGGAGCTGTTTTTT; CDR3 protein: CASSYDTYTGELFF
V gene: TRBV7-8; J gene: TRBJ2-7; clone size: few; D gene: .; CDR3 DNA: TGTGCCAGCAGCGGGACATCCCCTTCCTACGAGCAGTACTTC; CDR3 protein: CASSGTSPSYEQYF
V gene: TRBV30; J gene: TRBJ1-1; clone size: .; D gene: .; CDR3 DNA: TGTGCCTGGAGTCCGGACAGCCTGAACACTGAAGCTTTCTTT; CDR3 protein: CAWSPDSLNTEAFF
V gene: TRBV5-1; J gene: TRBJ2-2; clone size: .; D gene: .; CDR3 DNA: TGCGCCAGCAGCCCAGGGGCGGGTACCGGGGAGCTGTTTTTT; CDR3 protein: CASSPGAGTGELFF
V gene: TRBV5-8; J gene: TRBJ2-2; clone size: .; D gene: .; CDR3 DNA: TGTGCCAGCAGCGTCGACTCGAGAAGCGGGGAGCTGTTTTTT; CDR3 protein: CASSVDSRSGELFF
V gene: TRBV6-5; J gene: TRBJ2-7; clone size: .; D gene: TRBD1; CDR3 DNA: TGTGCCAGCAGAGTTTCCGGGACAGGGGGTGGGGAGCAGTACTTC; CDR3 protein: CASRVSGTGGGEQYF
V gene: TRBV3-1/TRBV3-2; J gene: TRBJ2-7; clone size: .; D gene: TRBD2; CDR3 DNA: TGTGCCAGCAGCCAGGGATCGGGGGGAGAAAGGGAGCAGTACTTC; CDR3 protein: CASSQGSGGEREQYF
V gene: TRBV5-1; J gene: TRBJ2-7; clone size: .; D gene: TRBD1; CDR3 DNA: TGCGCCAGCAGCTTCTTGGCAGGGGGATACGAGCAGTACTTC; CDR3 protein: CASSFLAGGYEQYF
V gene: TRBV5-1; J gene: TRBJ2-1; clone size: .; D gene: TRBD2; CDR3 DNA: TGCGCCAGCAGGGGAGGACTAGCGGGAAGGAGCTCCTACAATGAGCAGTTCTTC; CDR3 protein: CASRGGLAGRSSYNEQFF
V gene: TRBV25-1; J gene: TRBJ2-5; clone size: .; D gene: TRBD1; CDR3 DNA: TGTGCCAGCAGTGGCAATGACAGGGGGAAGGAGACCCAGTACTTC; CDR3 protein: CASSGNDRGKETQYF
V gene: TRBV5-1; J gene: TRBJ1-2; clone size: .; D gene: .; CDR3 DNA: TGCGCCAGCAGCTTGGGAGGGAGTAACACTAACTATGGCTACACCTTC; CDR3 protein: CASSLGGSNTNYGYTF
V gene: TRBV5-1; J gene: TRBJ1-2; clone size: .; D gene: TRBD1; CDR3 DNA: TGCGCCAGCAGCTTGGCCCAAGGGACAGGCTTATATGGCTACACCTTC; CDR3 protein: CASSLAQGTGLYGYTF
V gene: TRBV5-1; J gene: TRBJ1-5; clone size: .; D gene: TRBD1; CDR3 DNA: TGCGCCAGCAGCTTGGGGGGCGGGGCAGGGGGCCGTCAGCCCCAGCATTTT; CDR3 protein: CASSLGGGAGGRQPQHF
V gene: TRBV6-1; J gene: TRBJ1-2; clone size: .; D gene: .; CDR3 DNA: TGTGCCAGCAGTGAAGCCTCCGGGGAGTCCTATGGCTACACCTTC; CDR3 protein: CASSEASGESYGYTF
V gene: TRBV10-2; J gene: TRBJ2-3; clone size: .; D gene: .; CDR3 DNA: TGCGCCAGCAGTGACGGTCGCAGGACTAGCACAGATACGCAGTATTTT; CDR3 protein: CASSDGRRTSTDTQYF
V gene: TRBV30; J gene: TRBJ2-3; clone size: .; D gene: TRBD2; CDR3 DNA: TGTGCCTGGGCGACTAGCGGGAGCACAGATACGCAGTATTTT; CDR3 protein: CAWATSGSTDTQYF
V gene: TRBV11-2; J gene: TRBJ2-1; clone size: .; D gene: TRBD2; CDR3 DNA: TGTGCCAGCAGCACATTGGCTGGCGGGAGGGGACGTGAGCAGTTCTTC; CDR3 protein: CASSTLAGGRGREQFF
V gene: TRBV7-6; J gene: TRBJ2-1; clone size: .; D gene: .; CDR3 DNA: TGTGCCAGCAGCTCGGAAGGGTTAGCGGTGCTGGGTGAGCAGTTCTTC; CDR3 protein: CASSSEGLAVLGEQFF
V gene: TRBV30; J gene: TRBJ1-4; clone size: .; D gene: .; CDR3 DNA: TGTGCCTGGAGGTTTGACAGCTATAATGAAAAACTGTTTTTT; CDR3 protein: CAWRFDSYNEKLFF
V gene: TRBV2; J gene: TRBJ1-1; clone size: .; D gene: .; CDR3 DNA: TGTGCCAGCAGTGTCTTAGGGAAGGGGACTGAAGCTTTCTTT; CDR3 protein: CASSVLGKGTEAFF
V gene: TRBV5-5; J gene: TRBJ1-6; clone size: .; D gene: .; CDR3 DNA: TGTGCCAGCAGCTTGGTTCAGGAGGCACCCCTCCACTTT; CDR3 protein: CASSLVQEAPLHF
V gene: TRBV7-3; J gene: TRBJ2-2; clone size: .; D gene: .; CDR3 DNA: TGTGCCAGCAGCTTATTGGGGGGAGGCCCCACCGGGGAGCTGTTTTTT; CDR3 protein: CASSLLGGGPTGELFF
V gene: TRBV20-1; J gene: TRBJ2-1; clone size: .; D gene: .; CDR3 DNA: TGCAGTGCTACGGTTATCGGTGAGCAGTTCTTC; CDR3 protein: CSATVIGEQFF
V gene: TRBV7-9; J gene: TRBJ1-5; clone size: few; D gene: .; CDR3 DNA: TGTGCCAGCAGCCCAACCGGAGGGCCCGGACAGCCCCAGCATTTT; CDR3 protein: CASSPTGGPGQPQHF
V gene: TRBV3-1/TRBV3-2; J gene: TRBJ1-2; clone size: .; D gene: .; CDR3 DNA: TGTGCCAGCAGTTACAGTCGACAGCTGAACTATGGCTACACCTTC; CDR3 protein: CASSYSRQLNYGYTF
V gene: TRBV9; J gene: TRBJ2-3; clone size: few; D gene: .; CDR3 DNA: TGTGCCAGCAGCGTAGGGTCTAGCGCATACACAGATACGCAGTATTTT; CDR3 protein: CASSVGSSAYTDTQYF
V gene: TRBV7-9; J gene: TRBJ2-1; clone size: .; D gene: .; CDR3 DNA: TGTGCCAGCAGCTTAGGGGCAATCCGGTACAATGAGCAGTTCTTC; CDR3 protein: CASSLGAIRYNEQFF
V gene: TRBV28; J gene: TRBJ2-2; clone size: few; D gene: .; CDR3 DNA: TGTGCCAGCAGAGACAGCCTGAACACCGGGGAGCTGTTTTTT; CDR3 protein: CASRDSLNTGELFF
V gene: TRBV19; J gene: TRBJ2-1; clone size: .; D gene: TRBD2; CDR3 DNA: TGTGCCAGTAGCGGATACGGGACTAGCGGGCCTCGGGCCTACAATGAGCAGTTCTTC; CDR3 protein: CASSGYGTSGPRAYNEQFF
V gene: TRBV3-1/TRBV3-2; J gene: TRBJ2-2; clone size: few; D gene: TRBD2; CDR3 DNA: TGTGCCAGCAGCCCGCCCGAACTAGCGGGATCTGGGGAGCTGTTTTTT; CDR3 protein: CASSPPELAGSGELFF
V gene: TRBV2; J gene: TRBJ1-1; clone size: many; D gene: .; CDR3 DNA: TGTGCCAGCAGCGTCACACAGGGCGCGGGTGAAGCTTTCTTT; CDR3 protein: CASSVTQGAGEAFF
V gene: TRBV29-1; J gene: TRBJ1-2; clone size: .; D gene: TRBD1; CDR3 DNA: TGCAGCGTTGACAGGGGGGAGTATGGCTACACCTTC; CDR3 protein: CSVDRGEYGYTF
V gene: TRBV5-1; J gene: TRBJ2-7; clone size: .; D gene: TRBD2; CDR3 DNA: TGCGCCAGCAGAGGGGGGACTAGCGTGTACGAGCAGTACTTC; CDR3 protein: CASRGGTSVYEQYF
V gene: TRBV23-1; J gene: TRBJ2-5; clone size: .; D gene: .; CDR3 DNA: TGCGCCAGCAGTCAATACTACAGGGGAGGCGAGACCCAGTACTTC; CDR3 protein: CASSQYYRGGETQYF
V gene: TRBV6-5; J gene: TRBJ1-1; clone size: .; D gene: TRBD1; CDR3 DNA: TGTGCCAGCAGTTACGGAGTCGGGACAGGGAACACTGAAGCTTTCTTT; CDR3 protein: CASSYGVGTGNTEAFF
V gene: TRBV19; J gene: TRBJ1-2; clone size: .; D gene: TRBD1; CDR3 DNA: TGTGCCAGTAGTGTACAGGGGTCTAACTATGGCTACACCTTC; CDR3 protein: CASSVQGSNYGYTF
V gene: TRBV6-5; J gene: TRBJ1-3; clone size: .; D gene: .; CDR3 DNA: TGTGCCAGCAGCTCAACGCGAGGTGATGGAAACACCATATATTTT; CDR3 protein: CASSSTRGDGNTIYF
V gene: TRBV2; J gene: TRBJ2-7; clone size: few; D gene: .; CDR3 DNA: TGTGCCAGCAGGGTGGAGGGCGAGCAGTACTTC; CDR3 protein: CASRVEGEQYF
V gene: TRBV5-1; J gene: TRBJ2-7; clone size: .; D gene: .; CDR3 DNA: TGCGCCAGCAGCTTGGAGGGAGGTCACTCCTACGAGCAGTACTTC; CDR3 protein: CASSLEGGHSYEQYF
V gene: TRBV6-5; J gene: TRBJ1-1; clone size: .; D gene: TRBD1; CDR3 DNA: TGTGCCAGCAGTTATCAGGGGGCGTACACTGAAGCTTTCTTT; CDR3 protein: CASSYQGAYTEAFF
V gene: TRBV14; J gene: TRBJ1-2; clone size: .; D gene: TRBD1; CDR3 DNA: TGTGCCAGCAGCCAATTTAGCAGGGGGGGCTACACCTTC; CDR3 protein: CASSQFSRGGYTF
V gene: TRBV5-1; J gene: TRBJ1-1; clone size: .; D gene: .; CDR3 DNA: TGCGCCAGCAGCTTGGTGGCAGGGCGGCAGAACACTGAAGCTTTCTTT; CDR3 protein: CASSLVAGRQNTEAFF
V gene: TRBV5-1; J gene: TRBJ1-1; clone size: once; D gene: TRBD1; CDR3 DNA: TGCGCCAGCAGCCCCTCTATAAACGACAGGGGTAATGAGGCTTTCTTT; CDR3 protein: CASSPSINDRGNEAFF
V gene: TRBV11-3; J gene: TRBJ2-5; clone size: few; D gene: .; CDR3 DNA: TGTGCCAGCAGCTCCTCCGGAGGGAGCGTCGAGACCCAGTACTTC; CDR3 protein: CASSSSGGSVETQYF
V gene: TRBV5-1; J gene: TRBJ2-1; clone size: .; D gene: TRBD2; CDR3 DNA: TGCGCCAGCAGCCTTCCGGGACTAGCTCTCTACAATGAGCAGTTCTTC; CDR3 protein: CASSLPGLALYNEQFF
V gene: TRBV7-3; J gene: TRBJ1-1; clone size: .; D gene: .; CDR3 DNA: TGTGCCAGCAGTCCTACCGGGAGCCCTGAAGCTTTCTTT; CDR3 protein: CASSPTGSPEAFF
V gene: TRBV27; J gene: TRBJ1-1; clone size: .; D gene: .; CDR3 DNA: TGTGCCAGCAGCCTGTCGGGGGGTACTGAAGCTTTCTTT; CDR3 protein: CASSLSGGTEAFF
V gene: TRBV15; J gene: TRBJ2-7; clone size: .; D gene: TRBD2; CDR3 DNA: TGTGCCACCAGCAGAGGGGGGGCTAGCGGGAAGGGAGAGCAGTACTTC; CDR3 protein: CATSRGGASGKGEQYF
V gene: TRBV6-5; J gene: TRBJ2-2; clone size: few; D gene: TRBD1; CDR3 DNA: TGTGCCAGCAGGACAGGGTGGAACACCGGGGAGCTGTTTTTT; CDR3 protein: CASRTGWNTGELFF
V gene: TRBV29-1; J gene: TRBJ1-4; clone size: few; D gene: .; CDR3 DNA: TGCAGCGTTGGACACTCTAATGAAAAACTGTTTTTT; CDR3 protein: CSVGHSNEKLFF
V gene: TRBV9; J gene: TRBJ1-4; clone size: .; D gene: .; CDR3 DNA: TGTGCCAGCAGCGTAGACGGGTCCTCCCAAGGTAATGAAAAACTGTTTTTT; CDR3 protein: CASSVDGSSQGNEKLFF
V gene: TRBV28; J gene: TRBJ1-6; clone size: .; D gene: .; CDR3 DNA: TGTGCCAGCATCGAACAGGGTCCTTCACCCCTCCACTTT; CDR3 protein: CASIEQGPSPLHF
V gene: TRBV7-2; J gene: TRBJ2-2; clone size: .; D gene: TRBD2; CDR3 DNA: TGTGCCAGCAGCTTACTTCCTTTTGCGGGAGGAACCGGGGAGCTGTTTTTT; CDR3 protein: CASSLLPFAGGTGELFF
V gene: TRBV5-1; J gene: TRBJ1-2; clone size: .; D gene: .; CDR3 DNA: TGCGCCAGCAGCTTACAGGTTGGGTATGGCTACACCTTC; CDR3 protein: CASSLQVGYGYTF
V gene: TRBV5-1; J gene: TRBJ2-3; clone size: .; D gene: .; CDR3 DNA: TGCGCCAGCAGCTCTGGGAGTTCAGATACGCAGTATTTT; CDR3 protein: CASSSGSSDTQYF